These 18 T cell receptor beta chains were all obtained from the same sample, sequenced in a study of cytomegalovirus exposure and HLA in healthy donors. Use of 60 Vbeta and 13 Jbeta primers characterized the PCR. Generated by immunoSEQ multiplex PCR, the TCRdb table keeps only in-frame clones and is missing some. The table includes about 160,000 clones, about 71% detected once. The sample was PBMCs. These receptors were obtained from a young woman in good health and CMV-seronegative.

This clone was picked up a small number of times. This chain uses TRBV5-1 with TRBJ1-4; D perhaps matches TRBD1 (5 bases). From germline, CDR1 is SGHRS and CDR2 YFSETQ. V was pared by 4 bases and J by 3 bases, with 10 bases between. The CDR3 extends over 14 amino acids. The CDR3: CASSPQGSNEKLFF. The CDR3 region has the DNA TGCGCCAGCAGCCCCCAGGGATCTAATGAAAAACTGTTTTTT.

The chain employs TRBV28 and TRBJ2-2; 7 bases fit TRBD2. The CDR3 has 20 amino acids. CDR1 and CDR2 (germline): MDHEN, SYDVKM. The V segment lost 3 bases and the J segment 1 base; nucleotides outside the gene matches: 17. CDR3 nucleotide sequence: TGTGCCAGCAGTTTGCCCATGGGCCATCGGCTAGCGGAGAACACCGGGGAGCTGTTTTTT. Its protein is CASSLPMGHRLAENTGELFF.

The chain has TRBV19 and TRBJ2-1, with D possibly matching TRBD2 (5 bases). V was cut by 3 bases and J by 4 bases, with 16 bases left in between. In germline, CDR1 is LNHDA, CDR2 SQIVND (reference sequence). The CDR3 contains 16 residues. The CDR3 loop is CASSMMSWETYNEQFF. The DNA for the CDR3 is TGTGCCAGTAGTATGATGTCGTGGGAGACATACAATGAGCAGTTCTTC.

V gene TRBV29-1 combines with J gene TRBJ2-5, with 9 bases aligning to TRBD2. The CDR3 has 15 amino acids. The junction had 6 bases not matched to a gene; V was cut back by 2 bases and J by 2 bases. Germline V gene data show CDR1 as SQVTM and CDR2 as ANQGSEA. CDR3 loop: CSVEPGTSIQETQYF. CDR3 sequence (DNA): TGCAGCGTTGAACCCGGGACTAGCATTCAAGAGACCCAGTACTTC.

CDR3 DNA sequence: TGTGCCAGCAGCGTAGGGACTAGCGGGAGCACAGATACGCAGTATTTT. The encoded protein is CASSVGTSGSTDTQYF. V is TRBV9 and J is TRBJ2-3; 11 bases align to TRBD2. Trimming at V came to 0 bases and at J to 0 bases, leaving 0 bases not matched to a gene. Germline loops: CDR1 SGDLS, CDR2 YYNGEE. The CDR3 consists of 16 residues.

The chain carries TRBV5-1 and TRBJ2-7, with 10 bases aligning to TRBD1. This CDR3 has 14 residues. The germline V gene has CDR1 SGHRS and CDR2 YFSETQ. J gave up 4 bases and V 2 bases, and 3 bases lay outside the gene matches. The CDR3 spells CASSFPGQGYEQYF. Here the CDR3 DNA reads TGCGCCAGCAGCTTCCCGGGACAGGGGTACGAGCAGTACTTC.

The J gene is TRBJ2-5, the V gene TRBV6-5, with 8 bases that match TRBD1. The tail of the sequence fits TRBJ2-7 better, so the J call may be wrong. This CDR3 has 14 amino acids. Germline V gives CDR1 MNHEY, CDR2 SVGAGI. The CDR3: CASSYSTGANEQYF. CDR3 DNA sequence: TGTGCCAGCAGTTACTCGACAGGGGCGAACGAGCAGTACTTC.

CDR3 in DNA: TGTGCCAGCAGCGTAGCAGGGGGCCATGGCTACACCTTC. Translation gives CASSVAGGHGYTF. This chain uses TRBV9 with TRBJ1-2; 8 nucleotides match TRBD1. Germline values: CDR1 SGDLS, CDR2 YYNGEE. The junction had 1 base not matched to a gene; V was cut back by 0 bases and J by 6 bases. The CDR3 contains 13 residues. The whole variable domain, filled in from reference TRBV9 and TRBJ1-2, reads DSGVTQTPKHLITATGQRVTLRCSPRSGDLSVYWYQQSLDQGLQFLIQYYNGEERAKGNILERFSAQQFPDLHSELNLSSLELGDSALYFCASSVAGGHGYTFGSGTRLTVV.

The J gene is TRBJ2-5, the V gene TRBV6-5, with TRBD2 as a possible D gene (6 bases). This CDR3 contains 13 residues. V was trimmed by 2 bases and J by 5 bases, leaving 9 bases between them. The germline V gene has CDR1 MNHEY and CDR2 SVGAGI. The CDR3 region is CASSYGGRETQYF. CDR3 DNA sequence: TGTGCCAGCAGTTACGGAGGGAGGGAGACCCAGTACTTC.

The J gene is TRBJ1-6, the V gene TRBV5-6, with a weak D call TRBD1 (5 bases). The V end was cut by 2 bases, the J end by 5 bases, with 11 bases between. Germline values: CDR1 SGHDT, CDR2 YYEEEE. The CDR3 contains 15 residues. The CDR3 region has the DNA TGTGCCAGCAGCTTTTGGGGAGGGGATAATTCACCCCTCCACTTT. It specifies CASSFWGGDNSPLHF.

V is TRBV30 and J is TRBJ2-1; 7 bases are a match to TRBD1. Germline V lookup: CDR1 GTSNPN, CDR2 SVGIG (reference sequence). This CDR3 comprises 15 residues. The V segment lost 4 bases and the J segment 0 bases; nucleotides outside the gene matches: 6. DNA of the CDR3: TGTGCCTGGACCCCGGGACAGTCCTCCTACAATGAGCAGTTCTTC. Translated, it gives CAWTPGQSSYNEQFF.

The chain links TRBV7-6 to TRBJ1-4; 10 bases line up with TRBD1. The length of the CDR3 is 14 residues. Germline V gene sequence: CDR1 SGHVS, CDR2 FNYEAQ. Trimming at V came to 5 bases and at J to 8 bases, leaving 5 bases not matched to a gene. CDR3 loop: CASSTGQGLEKLFF. The CDR3 DNA is TGTGCCAGCAGCACGGGACAGGGGTTGGAAAAACTGTTTTTT.

The chain combines TRBV9 with TRBJ2-5, with 9 positions matching TRBD1. Germline V gene data show CDR1 as SGDLS and CDR2 as YYNGEE. The CDR3 consists of 16 residues. V dropped 4 bases and J dropped 7; count of bases not matched to a gene: 14. The CDR3 here is CASSLNRDRERRTQYF. CDR3 in DNA: TGTGCCAGCAGCCTAAACCGGGACAGGGAGCGCCGGACCCAGTACTTC.

The rearrangement uses TRBV29-1 and TRBJ2-3; tentatively, D is TRBD2 (5 bases). Germline V gene data show CDR1 as SQVTM and CDR2 as ANQGSEA. The CDR3 extends over 13 amino acids. The ends were cut back, 4 bases at V and 2 bases at J, with 10 bases in the middle. The CDR3 region is CSVGRGYTDTQYF. The CDR3 DNA follows: TGCAGCGTTGGGCGCGGGTACACAGATACGCAGTATTTT.

The rearrangement joins TRBV29-1 to TRBJ1-1; 9 bases are shared with TRBD1. With V trimmed by 2 bases and J by 3 bases, 4 bases remained unmatched. CDR3 size: 14 residues. Germline lookup yields CDR1 SQVTM and CDR2 ANQGSEA. CDR3 bases: TGCAGCGTTGAACCCCGGGACAGGGACACTGAAGCTTTCTTT. The encoded protein is CSVEPRDRDTEAFF.

This chain joins TRBV4-2 and TRBJ1-4; D is undetermined. V shed 0 bases and J shed 4 bases, with 6 bases lying between them. The germline V gene encodes CDR1 LGHNA and CDR2 YNFKEQ. This CDR3 has 14 amino acids. In DNA, the CDR3 is TGTGCCAGCAGCCAAGAGAGAAGTAATGAAAAACTGTTTTTT. Translated: CASSQERSNEKLFF.

The V and J genes are TRBV29-1 and TRBJ2-7; 7 bases align to TRBD1. Germline CDR1 SQVTM, CDR2 ANQGSEA. Germline trimming cut 7 bases from V and 2 bases from J; bases unmatched to any gene: 11. This CDR3 is 14 amino acids long. The CDR3 sequence: CSARQGFDAYEQYF. Here the CDR3 DNA reads TGCAGCGCACGACAGGGATTCGACGCCTACGAGCAGTACTTC.

This clone was recorded a few times. This chain uses TRBV6-1 with TRBJ1-2; D is ambiguous. Germline V CDR1 and CDR2: MNHNS, SASEGT. The germline V and J ends were trimmed by 2 bases and 2 bases, with 6 bases remaining between them. CDR3 length equals 13 residues. The CDR3 spells CASSETRNYGYTF. The CDR3 DNA reads as TGTGCCAGCAGTGAAACCCGGAACTATGGCTACACCTTC.